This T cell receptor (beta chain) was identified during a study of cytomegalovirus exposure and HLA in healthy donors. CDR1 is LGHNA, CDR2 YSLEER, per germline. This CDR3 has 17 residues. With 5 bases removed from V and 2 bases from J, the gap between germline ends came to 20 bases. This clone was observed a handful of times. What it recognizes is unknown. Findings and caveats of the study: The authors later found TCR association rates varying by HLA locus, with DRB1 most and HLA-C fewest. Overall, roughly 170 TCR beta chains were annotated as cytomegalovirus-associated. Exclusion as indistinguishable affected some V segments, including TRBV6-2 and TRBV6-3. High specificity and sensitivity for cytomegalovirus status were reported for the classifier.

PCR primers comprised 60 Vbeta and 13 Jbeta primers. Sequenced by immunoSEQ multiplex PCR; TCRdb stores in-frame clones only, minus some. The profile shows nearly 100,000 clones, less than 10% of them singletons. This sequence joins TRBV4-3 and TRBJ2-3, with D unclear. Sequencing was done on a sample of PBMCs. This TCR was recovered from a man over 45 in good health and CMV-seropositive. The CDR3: CASSDLRGSFYTDTQYF. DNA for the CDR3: TGCGCCAGCAGCGACCTTAGAGGCAGTTTCTACACAGATACGCAGTATTTT.